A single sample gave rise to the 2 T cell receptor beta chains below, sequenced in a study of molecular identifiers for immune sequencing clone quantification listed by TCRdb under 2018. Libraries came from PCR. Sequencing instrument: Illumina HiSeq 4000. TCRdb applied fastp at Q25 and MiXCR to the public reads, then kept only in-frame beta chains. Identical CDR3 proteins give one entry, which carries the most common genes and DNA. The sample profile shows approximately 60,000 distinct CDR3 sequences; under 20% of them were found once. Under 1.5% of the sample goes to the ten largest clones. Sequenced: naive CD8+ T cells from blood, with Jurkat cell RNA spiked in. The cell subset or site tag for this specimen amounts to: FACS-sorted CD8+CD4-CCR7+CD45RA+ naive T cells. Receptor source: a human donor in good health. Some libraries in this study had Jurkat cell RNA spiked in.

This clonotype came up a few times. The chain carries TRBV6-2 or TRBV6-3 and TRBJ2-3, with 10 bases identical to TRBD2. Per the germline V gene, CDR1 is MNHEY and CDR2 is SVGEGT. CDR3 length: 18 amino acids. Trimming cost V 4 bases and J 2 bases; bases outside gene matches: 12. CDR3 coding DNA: TGTGCCAGCAGTTGGGAAAACTGGGGGACTAGCGACACAGATACGCAGTATTTT. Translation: CASSWENWGTSDTDTQYF.

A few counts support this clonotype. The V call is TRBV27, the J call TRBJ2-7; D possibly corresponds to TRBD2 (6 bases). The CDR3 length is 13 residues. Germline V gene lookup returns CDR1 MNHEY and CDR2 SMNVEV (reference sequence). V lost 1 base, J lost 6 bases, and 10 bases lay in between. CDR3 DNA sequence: TGTGCCAGCAGTTTATTGGAGGGGCCCGAGCAGTACTTC. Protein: CASSLLEGPEQYF.